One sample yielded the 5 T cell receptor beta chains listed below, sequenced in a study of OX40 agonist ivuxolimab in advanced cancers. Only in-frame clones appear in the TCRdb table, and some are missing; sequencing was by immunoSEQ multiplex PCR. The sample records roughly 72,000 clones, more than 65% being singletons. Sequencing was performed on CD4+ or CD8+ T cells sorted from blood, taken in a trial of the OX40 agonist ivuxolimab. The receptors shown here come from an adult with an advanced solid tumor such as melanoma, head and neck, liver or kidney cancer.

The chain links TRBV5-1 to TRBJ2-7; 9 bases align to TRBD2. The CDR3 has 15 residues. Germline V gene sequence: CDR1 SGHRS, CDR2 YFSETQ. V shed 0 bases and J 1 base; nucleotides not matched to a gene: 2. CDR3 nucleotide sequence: TGCGCCAGCAGCTTGGGAGCGGGAGGTTCCTACGAGCAGTACTTC. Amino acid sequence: CASSLGAGGSYEQYF.

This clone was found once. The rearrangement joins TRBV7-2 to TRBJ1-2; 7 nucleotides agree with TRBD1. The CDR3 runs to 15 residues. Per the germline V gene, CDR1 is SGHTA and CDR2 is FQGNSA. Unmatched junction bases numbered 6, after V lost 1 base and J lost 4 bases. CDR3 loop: CASSLDRGGPYGYTF. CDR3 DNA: TGTGCCAGCAGCTTAGACAGGGGAGGTCCCTATGGCTACACCTTC. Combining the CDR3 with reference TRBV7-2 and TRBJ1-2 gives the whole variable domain GAGVSQSPSNKVTEKGKDVELRCDPISGHTALYWYRQSLGQGLEFLIYFQGNSAPDKSGLPSDRFSAERTGGSVSTLTIQRTQQEDSAVYLCASSLDRGGPYGYTFGSGTRLTVV.

Here the CDR3 DNA reads TGTGCCTGGAGTCCAGGGTTAACCGGGGCCAACGTCCTGACTTTC. Its translation: CAWSPGLTGANVLTF. The J gene is TRBJ2-6, the V gene TRBV30; a weak D match, TRBD1 (5 bases). Trimming stripped 2 bases from V and 4 bases from J, with 12 bases between. Germline CDR1 and CDR2: GTSNPN and SVGIG (reference sequence). The CDR3 spans 15 residues.

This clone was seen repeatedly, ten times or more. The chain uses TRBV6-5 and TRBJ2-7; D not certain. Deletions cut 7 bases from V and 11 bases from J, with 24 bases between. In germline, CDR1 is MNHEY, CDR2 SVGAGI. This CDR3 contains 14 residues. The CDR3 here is CASTPMSGLYLEYF. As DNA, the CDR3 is TGTGCCAGCACTCCTATGTCGGGCCTCTACTTGGAGTACTTC.

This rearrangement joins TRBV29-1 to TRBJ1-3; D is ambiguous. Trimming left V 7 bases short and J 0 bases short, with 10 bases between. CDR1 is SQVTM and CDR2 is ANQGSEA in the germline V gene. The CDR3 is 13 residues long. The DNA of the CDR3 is TGCAGCGGAGTACAGAGCTCTGGAAACACCATATATTTT. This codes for CSGVQSSGNTIYF.